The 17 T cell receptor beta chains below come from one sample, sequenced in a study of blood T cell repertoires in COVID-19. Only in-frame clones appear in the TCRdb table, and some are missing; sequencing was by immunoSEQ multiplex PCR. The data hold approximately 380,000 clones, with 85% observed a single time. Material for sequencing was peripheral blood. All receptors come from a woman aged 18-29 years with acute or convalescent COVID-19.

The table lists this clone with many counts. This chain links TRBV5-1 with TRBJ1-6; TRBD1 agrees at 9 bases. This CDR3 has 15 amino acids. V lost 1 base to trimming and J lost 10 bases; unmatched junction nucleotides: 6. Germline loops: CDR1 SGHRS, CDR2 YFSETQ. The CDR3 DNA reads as TGCGCCAGCAGCTTGATGGACAGGGGAACGTCACCCCTCCACTTT. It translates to CASSLMDRGTSPLHF.

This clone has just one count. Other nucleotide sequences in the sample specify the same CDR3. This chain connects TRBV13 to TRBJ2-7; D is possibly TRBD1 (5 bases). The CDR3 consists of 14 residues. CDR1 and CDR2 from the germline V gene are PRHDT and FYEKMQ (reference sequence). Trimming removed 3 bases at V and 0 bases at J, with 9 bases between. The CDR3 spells CASSFRGSSYEQYF. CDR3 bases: TGTGCCAGCAGCTTTAGGGGAAGCTCCTACGAGCAGTACTTC. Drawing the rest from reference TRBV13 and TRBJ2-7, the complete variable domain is AAGVIQSPRHLIKEKRETATLKCYPIPRHDTVYWYQQGPGQDPQFLISFYEKMQSDKGSIPDRFSAQQFSDYHSELNMSSLELGDSALYFCASSFRGSSYEQYFGPGTRLTVT.

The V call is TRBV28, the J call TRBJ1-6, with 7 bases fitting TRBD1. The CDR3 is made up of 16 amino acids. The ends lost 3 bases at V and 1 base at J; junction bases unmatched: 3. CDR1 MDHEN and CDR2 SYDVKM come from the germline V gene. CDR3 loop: CASSLRGRSYNSPLHF. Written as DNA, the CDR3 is TGTGCCAGCAGTTTGAGGGGGCGATCCTATAATTCACCCCTCCACTTT.

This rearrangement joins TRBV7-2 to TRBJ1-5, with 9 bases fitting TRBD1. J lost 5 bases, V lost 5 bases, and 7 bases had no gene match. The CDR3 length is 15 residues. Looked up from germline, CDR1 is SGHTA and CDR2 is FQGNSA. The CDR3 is CASSLDRGSHQPQHF. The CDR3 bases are TGTGCCAGCAGCCTGGACAGGGGATCCCATCAGCCCCAGCATTTT.

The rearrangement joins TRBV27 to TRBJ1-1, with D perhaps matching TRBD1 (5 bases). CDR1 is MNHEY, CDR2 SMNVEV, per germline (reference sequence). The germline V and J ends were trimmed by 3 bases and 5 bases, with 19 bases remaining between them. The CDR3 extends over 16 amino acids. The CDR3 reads CASSFVAPGVGTEAFF. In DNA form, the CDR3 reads TGTGCCAGCAGTTTTGTCGCCCCGGGGGTCGGGACTGAAGCTTTCTTT.

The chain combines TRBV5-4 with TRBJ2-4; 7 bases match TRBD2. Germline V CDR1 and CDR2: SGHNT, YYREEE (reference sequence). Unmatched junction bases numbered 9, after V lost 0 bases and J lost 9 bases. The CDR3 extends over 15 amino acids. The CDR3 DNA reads TGTGCCAGCAGCTTGGCCGAGGAGGGGAGGGGCATTCAGTACTTC. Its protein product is CASSLAEEGRGIQYF.

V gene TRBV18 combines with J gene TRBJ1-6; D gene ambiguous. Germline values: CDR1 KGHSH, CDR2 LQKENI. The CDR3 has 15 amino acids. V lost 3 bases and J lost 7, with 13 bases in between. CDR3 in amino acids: CASSPRNDVNSPLHF. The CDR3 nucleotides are TGTGCCAGCTCACCGCGGAACGACGTAAATTCACCCCTCCACTTT.

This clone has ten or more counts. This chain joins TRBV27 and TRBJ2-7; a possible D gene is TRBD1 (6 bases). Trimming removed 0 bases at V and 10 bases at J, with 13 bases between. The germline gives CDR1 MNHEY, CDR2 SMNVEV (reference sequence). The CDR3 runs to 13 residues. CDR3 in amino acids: CASSLSGQGNQYF. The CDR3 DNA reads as TGTGCCAGCAGTTTATCTGGTCAGGGGAATCAGTACTTC.

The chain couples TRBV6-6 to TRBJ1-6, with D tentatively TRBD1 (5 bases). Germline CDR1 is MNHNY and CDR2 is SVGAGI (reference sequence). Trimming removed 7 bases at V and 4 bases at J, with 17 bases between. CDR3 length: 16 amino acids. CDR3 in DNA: TGTGCCAGCACCTTAGACAGCGCCTATTATAATTCACCCCTCCACTTT. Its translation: CASTLDSAYYNSPLHF.

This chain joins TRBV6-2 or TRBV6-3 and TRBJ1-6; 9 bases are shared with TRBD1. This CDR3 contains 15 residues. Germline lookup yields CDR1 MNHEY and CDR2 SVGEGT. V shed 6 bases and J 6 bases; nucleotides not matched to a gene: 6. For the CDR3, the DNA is TGTGCCAGCAGCTTACGGGGACAGGGTAATTCACCCCTCCACTTT. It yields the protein CASSLRGQGNSPLHF.

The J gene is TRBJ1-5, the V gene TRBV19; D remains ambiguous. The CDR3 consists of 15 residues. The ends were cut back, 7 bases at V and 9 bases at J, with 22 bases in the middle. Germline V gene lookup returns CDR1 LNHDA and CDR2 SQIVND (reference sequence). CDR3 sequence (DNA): TGTGCCAGTAATCGCGGCCCCTCTACTCTTCTGCCCCAGCATTTT. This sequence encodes CASNRGPSTLLPQHF.

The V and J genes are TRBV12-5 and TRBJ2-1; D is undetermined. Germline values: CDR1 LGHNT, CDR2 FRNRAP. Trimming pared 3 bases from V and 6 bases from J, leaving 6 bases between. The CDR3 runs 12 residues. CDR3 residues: CASGFNGNEQFF. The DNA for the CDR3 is TGTGCTAGTGGTTTTAACGGCAATGAGCAGTTCTTC.

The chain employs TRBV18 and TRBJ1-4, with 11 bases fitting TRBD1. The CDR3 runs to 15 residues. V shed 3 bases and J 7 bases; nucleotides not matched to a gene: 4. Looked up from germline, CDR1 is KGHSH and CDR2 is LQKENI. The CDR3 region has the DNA TGTGCCAGCTCACCCTGGGACAGGGGGAGTGAAAAACTGTTTTTT. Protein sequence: CASSPWDRGSEKLFF.

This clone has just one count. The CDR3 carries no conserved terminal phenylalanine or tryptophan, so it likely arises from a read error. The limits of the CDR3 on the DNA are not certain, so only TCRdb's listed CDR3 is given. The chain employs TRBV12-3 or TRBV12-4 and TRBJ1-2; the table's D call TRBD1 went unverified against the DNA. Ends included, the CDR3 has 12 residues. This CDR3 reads CASSSWDRGFLV.

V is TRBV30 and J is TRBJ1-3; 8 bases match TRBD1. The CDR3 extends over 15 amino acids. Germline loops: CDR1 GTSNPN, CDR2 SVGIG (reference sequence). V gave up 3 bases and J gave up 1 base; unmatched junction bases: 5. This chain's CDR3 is CAWRGDRNSGNTIYF. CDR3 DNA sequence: TGTGCCTGGAGGGGGGACAGGAATTCTGGAAACACCATATATTTT.

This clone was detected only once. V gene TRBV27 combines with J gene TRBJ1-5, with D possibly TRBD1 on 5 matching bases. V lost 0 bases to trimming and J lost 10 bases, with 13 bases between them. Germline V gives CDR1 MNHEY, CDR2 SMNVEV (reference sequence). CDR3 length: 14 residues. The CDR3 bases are TGTGCCAGCAGTTTATCGTCGGGGGTCCGCCCCCAGCATTTT. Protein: CASSLSSGVRPQHF.

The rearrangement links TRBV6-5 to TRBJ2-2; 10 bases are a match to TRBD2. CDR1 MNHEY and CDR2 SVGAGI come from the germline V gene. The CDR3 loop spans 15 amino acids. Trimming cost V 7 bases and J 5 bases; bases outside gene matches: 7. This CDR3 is CASITTSGFTGELFF. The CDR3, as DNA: TGTGCCAGCATCACGACTAGCGGGTTTACCGGGGAGCTGTTTTTT.